These 4 T cell receptor beta chains were all obtained from the same sample, sequenced in a study of identical twins. TCRdb reprocessed the 5' RACE reads with MiXCR, giving one entry per CDR3 protein. The sample yields about 250,000 distinct CDR3 sequences, over 13% seen once. The sequenced material came from memory (CD45RO+) T cells sorted from blood. The receptors shown here come from a woman younger than 30 in good health.

This clonotype occurred many times. The DNA of the CDR3 is TGCAGTGCTAGGGGACGATTAGATACGCAGTATTTT. It specifies CSARGRLDTQYF. The chain joins TRBV20-1 to TRBJ2-3; D could derive from TRBD1 or TRBD2 (5 bases each). Per the germline V gene, CDR1 is DFQATT and CDR2 is SNEGSKA (reference sequence). CDR3 length: 12 residues. With 3 bases removed from V and 5 bases from J, the gap between germline ends came to 9 bases.

V usage is TRBV27 and J usage is TRBJ2-7, with D maybe TRBD1 (5 bases). Germline V gene sequence: CDR1 MNHEY, CDR2 SMNVEV (reference sequence). The CDR3 length is 14 residues. V was cut by 6 bases and J by 2 bases, with 14 bases left in between. The CDR3 region has the DNA TGTGCCAGCAGCCCATGGCAGGGAACCTACGAGCAGTACTTC. Translation gives CASSPWQGTYEQYF.

This clonotype was observed a few times. The chain links TRBV7-9 to TRBJ2-5; D gene uncertain. V lost 7 bases and J 2 bases, leaving 8 bases between the germline ends. Germline V gene sequence: CDR1 SEHNR, CDR2 FQNEAQ (reference sequence). The CDR3 is made up of 12 amino acids. The CDR3 loop is CASTGLQETQYF. The CDR3 DNA reads TGTGCCAGCACCGGGTTGCAAGAGACCCAGTACTTC.

The chain employs TRBV10-3 and TRBJ2-2; D ambiguous. The germline CDR1 and CDR2 sequences are ENHRY and SYGVKD. V shed 6 bases and J shed 6 bases, with 20 bases lying between them. CDR3 length: 16 residues. CDR3 sequence: CAISPTWGKDAGELFF. CDR3 nucleotides: TGTGCCATCAGCCCTACCTGGGGAAAGGACGCCGGGGAGCTGTTTTTT.